These 21 T cell receptor beta chains were all obtained from the same sample, sequenced in a study of CD8 T cells in Susac syndrome. RNA, at about 0.5 to 1 ug, was reverse transcribed with random hexamers. In TCRdb, the immunoSEQ multiplex PCR reads were re-called with MiXCR into one record per CDR3 protein. This table holds 400,000 or so distinct CDR3 sequences, approximately 85% found once. Sequencing was carried out using CD8+ T cells from PBMCs. The receptors stem from a human donor with multiple sclerosis.

The V gene is TRBV2, the J gene TRBJ2-6; possibly TRBD2 for D (6 bases). Germline CDR1 reads SNHLY; CDR2 reads FYNNEI. Trimming took 9 bases from V and 2 from J, leaving 17 bases between them. The CDR3 contains 16 residues. The DNA for the CDR3 is TGTGCCAGAGGGACTCCCGTTAACCCTGGGGCCAACGTCCTGACTTTC. Translated: CARGTPVNPGANVLTF.

Only one count was recorded for this clonotype. In nucleotides, the CDR3 is TGCAGCGTTTGCGGGACAGGGACTACAGATACGCAGTATTTT. Residues: CSVCGTGTTDTQYF. J is TRBJ2-3 and V is TRBV29-1; TRBD1 agrees at 9 bases. This CDR3 comprises 14 residues. The germline gives CDR1 SQVTM, CDR2 ANQGSEA. V lost 5 bases to trimming and J lost 3 bases; unmatched junction nucleotides: 6.

This sequence joins TRBV7-6 and TRBJ2-3; maybe TRBD2 (6 bases). The CDR3 covers 15 residues. Trimming removed 2 bases from V and 4 bases from J, with 13 bases in between. Germline CDR1 is SGHVS and CDR2 is FNYEAQ. The CDR3 loop is CASSLLAGSADTQYF. The CDR3 coding sequence is TGTGCCAGCAGCTTATTGGCGGGGAGCGCAGATACGCAGTATTTT.

The rearrangement joins TRBV18 to TRBJ2-1, with 11 bases identical to TRBD1. This CDR3 has 16 residues. Germline CDR1 and CDR2: KGHSH and LQKENI. V lost 6 bases, J lost 6 bases, and 10 bases stayed unmatched. CDR3 in DNA: TGTGCCAGCTCGCCTCCGGGACAGGGGGACACCAATGAGCAGTTCTTC. This translates into CASSPPGQGDTNEQFF.

The chain uses TRBV7-9 and TRBJ1-1; 10 nucleotides align to TRBD1. The germline V gene has CDR1 SEHNR and CDR2 FQNEAQ (reference sequence). V gave up 5 bases and J gave up 7 bases; unmatched junction bases: 10. There are 15 residues in the CDR3. This CDR3 reads CASSQAGTGELEAFF. In DNA form, the CDR3 reads TGTGCCAGCAGCCAAGCCGGGACAGGGGAACTTGAAGCTTTCTTT. The variable domain in full, with the rest retrieved from reference TRBV7-9 and TRBJ1-1, is DTGVSQNPRHKITKRGQNVTFRCDPISEHNRLYWYRQTLGQGPEFLTYFQNEAQLEKSRLLSDRFSAERPKGSFSTLEIQRTEQGDSAMYLCASSQAGTGELEAFFGQGTRLTVV.

This clonotype was counted a few times. This chain links TRBV6-5 with TRBJ2-3; D is undetermined. In germline, CDR1 is MNHEY, CDR2 SVGAGI. This CDR3 comprises 13 residues. Trimming took off 2 bases at V and 2 bases at J, with 5 bases between the two ends. CDR3: CASSYVHTDTQYF. The CDR3 nucleotides read TGTGCCAGCAGTTACGTTCACACAGATACGCAGTATTTT.

The chain uses TRBV7-2 and TRBJ2-7; 8 nucleotides agree with TRBD2. V was clipped by 5 bases and J by 4 bases; unmatched bases: 7. The CDR3 contains 14 residues. Germline loops: CDR1 SGHTA, CDR2 FQGNSA. The CDR3 DNA follows: TGTGCCAGCAGCGCGGGAGGTTTGAGTTACGAGCAGTACTTC. Its protein is CASSAGGLSYEQYF.

This clonotype was seen a few times. CDR3 DNA sequence: TGTGCCAGCAGTTCACCGGGACTTGAAGCTTTCTTT. It yields the protein CASSSPGLEAFF. The chain links TRBV28 to TRBJ1-1, with D possibly TRBD1 on 5 matching bases. The V and J ends lost 4 bases and 7 bases respectively, with 10 bases between them. This CDR3 has 12 amino acids. Germline CDR1 reads MDHEN; CDR2 reads SYDVKM.

This clonotype was counted once. V is TRBV20-1 and J is TRBJ2-7; 12 positions agree with TRBD2. CDR1 is DFQATT and CDR2 is SNEGSKA in the germline V gene (reference sequence). The CDR3 has 13 amino acids. The V gene end was trimmed by 4 bases and the J gene end by 4 bases; junction bases not matched to a gene: 2. The DNA of the CDR3 is TGCAGTGCTATGACTAGCGGGGGTTACGAGCAGTACTTC. Amino acid sequence: CSAMTSGGYEQYF.

The chain has TRBV4-1 and TRBJ2-3, with D possibly matching TRBD1 (5 bases). This CDR3 region has 16 residues. CDR1 is MGHRA, CDR2 YSYEKL, per germline. Trimming took 1 base from V and 0 from J, leaving 11 bases between them. Here the CDR3 reads CASSQVQGASTDTQYF. The CDR3 nucleotides are TGCGCCAGCAGCCAAGTCCAGGGCGCTAGCACAGATACGCAGTATTTT.

The V call is TRBV15, the J call TRBJ2-4; D might be TRBD1 or TRBD2, each matching 6 bases. Trimming removed 8 bases at V and 7 bases at J, with 12 bases between. In germline, CDR1 is LNHNV, CDR2 YYDKDF (reference sequence). CDR3 length: 12 amino acids. CDR3 nucleotides: TGTGCCACCCGGGGGCCCTCTAACATTCAGTACTTC. Translated: CATRGPSNIQYF.

This chain joins TRBV14 and TRBJ2-1; D is ambiguous. The CDR3 contains 15 residues. Between the trimmed V and J ends, which lost 4 bases and 0 bases, there was a span of 10 bases. Germline CDR1 is SGHDN and CDR2 is FVKESK. The CDR3 DNA reads as TGTGCCAGCAGCCGGGATAGGGCCTCCTACAATGAGCAGTTCTTC. The encoded protein is CASSRDRASYNEQFF.

This clonotype is a singleton in its sample. This chain joins TRBV2 and TRBJ2-3, with D perhaps TRBD1 (6 bases). The CDR3 runs 16 residues. In germline, CDR1 is SNHLY, CDR2 FYNNEI. The V gene lost 9 bases and the J gene lost 0 bases, with 19 bases spanning the gap. The CDR3 protein is CASAPGTQPSTDTQYF. CDR3 sequence (DNA): TGTGCCAGTGCCCCCGGGACACAACCTAGCACAGATACGCAGTATTTT.

V is TRBV27 and J is TRBJ1-1; D gene ambiguous. CDR3 size: 14 residues. Trimming stripped 6 bases from V and 3 bases from J, with 14 bases between. The germline gives CDR1 MNHEY, CDR2 SMNVEV (reference sequence). CDR3 sequence (DNA): TGTGCCAGCAGCCCGACCGAAGGGTACACTGAAGCTTTCTTT. This codes for CASSPTEGYTEAFF.

This clonotype was observed a single time. The chain combines TRBV15 with TRBJ2-1; perhaps TRBD2 as D (6 bases). This CDR3 region has 17 residues. Trimming removed 2 bases from V and 6 bases from J, with 20 bases in between. CDR1 LNHNV and CDR2 YYDKDF come from the germline V gene (reference sequence). This CDR3 is CATSRNRITGDVNEQFF. The CDR3 bases are TGTGCCACCAGCAGAAACCGCATTACGGGAGACGTCAATGAGCAGTTCTTC.

This sequence joins TRBV7-9 and TRBJ1-4, with 8 bases fitting TRBD1. Germline V gene data show CDR1 as SEHNR and CDR2 as FQNEAQ (reference sequence). The CDR3 sequence is 15 residues long. V was clipped by 5 bases and J by 5 bases; unmatched bases: 7. The DNA for the CDR3 is TGTGCCAGCAGCCCGACGACAGGGGAAAATGAAAAACTGTTTTTT. Translating it yields CASSPTTGENEKLFF.

The CDR3 region is CASSQDLILGTEAFF. The CDR3 DNA reads as TGCGCCAGCAGCCAAGATCTCATACTGGGAACTGAAGCTTTCTTT. This chain connects TRBV4-1 to TRBJ1-1; D unresolved. The ends were cut back, 0 bases at V and 5 bases at J, with 13 bases in the middle. The CDR3 sequence is 15 residues long. The germline V gene has CDR1 MGHRA and CDR2 YSYEKL.

This chain connects TRBV27 to TRBJ2-4; D perhaps matches TRBD1 (6 bases). The CDR3 totals 16 residues. The germline V gene encodes CDR1 MNHEY and CDR2 SMNVEV (reference sequence). With 2 bases removed from V and 0 bases from J, the gap between germline ends came to 11 bases. Written as DNA, the CDR3 is TGTGCCAGCAGTTTAGGGGGACATCTAGCCAAAAACATTCAGTACTTC. As protein: CASSLGGHLAKNIQYF.

The chain is built from TRBV2 and TRBJ2-7, with 8 bases identical to TRBD1. This CDR3 has 15 residues. Trimming removed 8 bases from V and 3 bases from J; junction bases left unmatched: 12. CDR1 is SNHLY, CDR2 FYNNEI, per germline. In DNA, the CDR3 is TGTGCCAGCGGTATTCACGGCAGGGGGCACTACGAGCAGTACTTC. Translation: CASGIHGRGHYEQYF. Full variable domain (remainder filled in from reference TRBV2 and TRBJ2-7): EPEVTQTPSHQVTQMGQEVILRCVPISNHLYFYWYRQILGQKVEFLVSFYNNEISEKSEIFDDQFSVERPDGSNFTLKIRSTKLEDSAMYFCASGIHGRGHYEQYFGPGTRLTVT.

The V call is TRBV9, the J call TRBJ1-2, with a possible D match to TRBD1 (6 bases). With 4 bases removed from V and 4 bases from J, the gap between germline ends came to 17 bases. The length of the CDR3 is 15 residues. The V gene's germline CDR1 is SGDLS and CDR2 YYNGEE. In DNA form, the CDR3 reads TGTGCCAGCAGCCCTGGGGGGGCAGCAGTCTATGGCTACACCTTC. Amino acid sequence: CASSPGGAAVYGYTF.

This chain uses TRBV29-1 with TRBJ2-7; 7 positions agree with TRBD1. CDR1 SQVTM and CDR2 ANQGSEA come from the germline V gene. The CDR3 consists of 13 residues. V lost 6 bases to trimming and J lost 2 bases; unmatched junction nucleotides: 7. The CDR3 bases are TGCAGCGTGTCGACAGGGAAGACCTACGAGCAGTACTTC. Translated, it gives CSVSTGKTYEQYF.